This T cell receptor (beta chain) appears in the sequencing data of a study of blood T cell repertoires in COVID-19. Looking at the study overall: COVID-19 samples, acute and convalescent, were from the United States, Italy and Spain.

Trimming stripped 10 bases from V and 2 bases from J, with 11 bases between. The CDR3 spans 12 residues. In the study's own analysis: Reference gene primer amplification gave estimated nucleated cell counts. Sequencing used immunoSEQ multiplex PCR; TCRdb keeps in-frame clones, though not all of them. That table furnishes V, J and clone size, whereas the DNA furnished D and trimming. The table has 55,000 to 65,000 clones, approximately 89% seen once. Sequenced sample: peripheral blood. V and J are TRBV12-3 or TRBV12-4 and TRBJ1-1, with D possibly TRBD1 on 6 matching bases. The TCR was taken from an older woman with active COVID-19. The CDR3 loop is CATRTVNTEAFF. In nucleotides, the CDR3 is TGTGCCACCCGGACAGTTAACACTGAAGCTTTCTTT.